The 22 T cell receptor beta chains in this list originate from one sample, sequenced in a study of T cell changes during pregnancy in multiple sclerosis. Only in-frame clones appear in the TCRdb table, and some are missing; sequencing was by immunoSEQ multiplex PCR. The table includes under 75,000 clones, about 90% detected once. Sequencing was performed on CD4+ T cells from peripheral blood mononuclear cells, taken after pregnancy. These receptors originate from a female donor in good health, enrolled as a control in a pregnancy study.

The chain carries TRBV19 and TRBJ2-7; D is possibly TRBD1 (6 bases). V gave up 0 bases and J gave up 3 bases, with 12 bases separating them. The CDR3 covers 15 residues. CDR1 is LNHDA, CDR2 SQIVND, per germline (reference sequence). The CDR3 is CASSIDRDIYYEQYF. The CDR3 DNA reads as TGTGCCAGTAGTATAGATCGGGACATCTACTACGAGCAGTACTTC.

The V and J genes are TRBV30 and TRBJ1-1; D is ambiguous. The ends were cut back, 0 bases at V and 8 bases at J, with 16 bases in the middle. The CDR3 loop spans 14 amino acids. Germline lookup yields CDR1 GTSNPN and CDR2 SVGIG (reference sequence). The CDR3 sequence: CAWSVRRGGGEAFF. In DNA, the CDR3 is TGTGCCTGGAGTGTACGGCGAGGCGGCGGCGAAGCTTTCTTT.

The V call is TRBV25-1, the J call TRBJ2-1; D perhaps matches TRBD2 (7 bases). The V gene lost 3 bases and the J gene lost 6 bases, with 18 bases spanning the gap. CDR3 length: 16 residues. Per germline, CDR1 MGHDK and CDR2 SYGVNS. In DNA form, the CDR3 reads TGTGCCAGCAGTGAGGGAGGGGGGCGTCCCGCCAATGAGCAGTTCTTC. Protein: CASSEGGGRPANEQFF.

The chain joins TRBV29-1 to TRBJ1-4; maybe TRBD1 (6 bases). This CDR3 comprises 14 residues. The germline V gene has CDR1 SQVTM and CDR2 ANQGSEA. Trimming pared 2 bases from V and 8 bases from J, leaving 15 bases between. The DNA of the CDR3 is TGCAGCGTTGAAAAACAGGGTGAACGAGAAAAACTGTTTTTT. Amino acids: CSVEKQGEREKLFF.

CDR3 amino acids: CATSGGNNSPLHF. The DNA of the CDR3 is TGTGCCACCTCAGGGGGGAATAATTCACCCCTCCACTTT. This chain joins TRBV15 and TRBJ1-6; 7 bases are shared with TRBD1. With V trimmed by 8 bases and J by 5 bases, 3 bases remained unmatched. The CDR3 is 13 amino acids. Per germline, CDR1 LNHNV and CDR2 YYDKDF (reference sequence).

The J gene is TRBJ1-3, the V gene TRBV15; no reliable D call. The CDR3 sequence is 14 residues long. Trimming took 4 bases from V and 0 from J, leaving 7 bases between them. Germline V gene lookup returns CDR1 LNHNV and CDR2 YYDKDF (reference sequence). The CDR3 region is CATSKQLSGNTIYF. CDR3 DNA sequence: TGTGCCACCAGCAAACAGCTCTCTGGAAACACCATATATTTT.

The chain joins TRBV12-1 to TRBJ1-1. TRBV12-1 is reported as a pseudogene. This CDR3 is built from 14 residues. The CDR3 coding sequence is TGTGCCAGCACCCACGGGGTCGGGAACACTGAAGCTTTCTTT. Translating gives CASTHGVGNTEAFF.

As DNA, the CDR3 is TGTGCTAGTGGTTCCCGTACAGAGAACACTGAAGCTTTCTTT. Its protein is CASGSRTENTEAFF. The chain uses TRBV12-5 and TRBJ1-1; D call uncertain. V gave up 4 bases and J gave up 1 base, with 10 bases separating them. The CDR3 has 14 residues. Germline loops: CDR1 LGHNT, CDR2 FRNRAP. The entire variable domain, with the rest obtained from reference TRBV12-5 and TRBJ1-1, is as follows: DARVTQTPRHKVTEMGQEVTMRCQPILGHNTVFWYRQTMMQGLELLAYFRNRAPLDDSGMPKDRFSAEMPDATLATLKIQPSEPRDSAVYFCASGSRTENTEAFFGQGTRLTVV.

This clone appeared a single time. The V call is TRBV7-9, the J call TRBJ2-5; D perhaps matches TRBD2 (6 bases). Germline V gives CDR1 SEHNR, CDR2 FQNEAQ (reference sequence). This CDR3 spans 17 amino acids. Trimming left V 4 bases short and J 2 bases short, with 20 bases between. The CDR3 nucleotides are TGTGCCAGCAGCTCCCTCCTCCCACTAGCCCGACAAGAGACCCAGTACTTC. It encodes CASSSLLPLARQETQYF.

The rearrangement joins TRBV4-3 to TRBJ1-4, with no clear D. Germline CDR1 reads LGHNA; CDR2 reads YSLEER. V was cut by 1 base and J by 0 bases, with 9 bases left in between. There are 16 residues in the CDR3. CDR3 nucleotide sequence: TGCGCCAGCAGCCAAGGGAGCACTGCAACTAATGAAAAACTGTTTTTT. This gives the protein CASSQGSTATNEKLFF.

The chain couples TRBV6-6 to TRBJ1-5, with D tentatively TRBD1 (6 bases). Trimming shortened V by 2 bases and J by 6 bases, and 11 bases separated the two germline ends. From germline, CDR1 is MNHNY and CDR2 SVGAGI (reference sequence). This CDR3 spans 14 amino acids. In DNA, the CDR3 is TGTGCCAGCAGTTACGTCCAGGGGAGTCAGCCCCAGCATTTT. It translates to CASSYVQGSQPQHF.

This clone was seen once. The gene calls are TRBV19 and TRBJ2-7; D is ambiguous. This CDR3 has 14 amino acids. The V gene lost 5 bases and the J gene lost 0 bases, with 11 bases spanning the gap. Germline V lookup: CDR1 LNHDA, CDR2 SQIVND (reference sequence). CDR3 in amino acids: CASSPQASSYEQYF. DNA of the CDR3: TGTGCCAGTAGTCCCCAGGCCAGCTCCTACGAGCAGTACTTC.

Here the CDR3 reads CASSQLTEAFF. The CDR3 coding sequence is TGTGCCAGCAGCCAACTCACTGAAGCTTTCTTT. The V gene is TRBV14, the J gene TRBJ1-1; no reliable D call. This CDR3 contains 11 residues. CDR1 is SGHDN, CDR2 FVKESK, per germline. The V gene lost 2 bases and the J gene lost 4 bases, with 2 bases spanning the gap.

V is TRBV7-2 and J is TRBJ1-2; perhaps TRBD1 as D (6 bases). V gave up 5 bases and J gave up 6 bases, with 13 bases separating them. Germline V gene sequence: CDR1 SGHTA, CDR2 FQGNSA. The CDR3 has 13 amino acids. The CDR3 loop is CASSPGVHHGYTF. The CDR3 nucleotides read TGTGCCAGCAGCCCAGGGGTGCACCATGGCTACACCTTC.

V gene TRBV18 combines with J gene TRBJ2-7; TRBD1 aligns across 12 bases. There are 14 residues in the CDR3. Germline lookup yields CDR1 KGHSH and CDR2 LQKENI. V lost 2 bases and J lost 6; bases outside the gene matches: 2. In DNA, the CDR3 is TGTGCCAGCTCACCAGGGACAGGGGGCAGCGAGCAGTACTTC. Translating gives CASSPGTGGSEQYF.

The chain links TRBV19 to TRBJ2-7, with 12 bases matching TRBD2. CDR3 length equals 14 residues. V lost 9 bases and J lost 3; bases outside the gene matches: 6. Looked up from germline, CDR1 is LNHDA and CDR2 is SQIVND (reference sequence). DNA of the CDR3: TGTGCCAGCGCTAGCGGGGGGGCCTTCTACGAGCAGTACTTC. The encoded protein is CASASGGAFYEQYF.

The chain recombines TRBV18 with TRBJ1-2, with D perhaps matching TRBD1 (6 bases). The germline CDR1 and CDR2 sequences are KGHSH and LQKENI. Deletions cut 2 bases from V and 6 bases from J, with 16 bases between. The CDR3 length is 15 residues. CDR3 residues: CASSPRTQAGDGYTF. As DNA, the CDR3 is TGTGCCAGCTCACCAAGGACACAGGCAGGGGATGGCTACACCTTC.

The V and J genes are TRBV29-1 and TRBJ2-1; 10 positions match TRBD1. The ends lost 7 bases at V and 5 bases at J; junction bases unmatched: 8. The length of the CDR3 is 14 residues. Germline V gene sequence: CDR1 SQVTM, CDR2 ANQGSEA. The CDR3, as DNA: TGCAGCGAAAGGGACAGGGGTTGGGACAATGAGCAGTTCTTC. Translating gives CSERDRGWDNEQFF.

The V call is TRBV6-5, the J call TRBJ1-2; D call uncertain. The CDR3 length is 14 residues. Looked up from germline, CDR1 is MNHEY and CDR2 is SVGAGI. Trimming stripped 0 bases from V and 3 bases from J, with 8 bases between. The CDR3 spells CASSYSFLYYGYTF. CDR3 nucleotides: TGTGCCAGCAGTTACTCATTCCTCTACTATGGCTACACCTTC.

The genes are TRBV7-9 and TRBJ1-1; unclear D gene. The CDR3 is 13 amino acids. Germline values: CDR1 SEHNR, CDR2 FQNEAQ (reference sequence). Trimming shortened V by 10 bases and J by 3 bases, and 15 bases separated the two germline ends. CDR3 sequence: CATIREVHTEAFF. CDR3 bases: TGTGCCACCATCCGAGAAGTCCACACTGAAGCTTTCTTT.

V usage is TRBV11-3 and J usage is TRBJ2-7, with TRBD1 as a possible D gene (5 bases). This CDR3 is built from 11 residues. In germline, CDR1 is SGHNT, CDR2 YENEEA. V dropped 5 bases and J dropped 7 bases, with 9 bases sitting between them. The CDR3 sequence: CASSDRQEQYF. The DNA of the CDR3 is TGTGCCAGCAGCGATCGACAGGAGCAGTACTTC.

This clone was recorded a few times. The chain is built from TRBV7-2 and TRBJ1-1; a weak D match, TRBD1 (5 bases). This CDR3 is 12 amino acids long. V was pared by 4 bases and J by 10 bases, with 13 bases between. CDR1 and CDR2 from the germline V gene are SGHTA and FQGNSA. CDR3 nucleotides: TGTGCCAGCAGCTCCCCGCCGGGGGGAGCTTTCTTT. Translating gives CASSSPPGGAFF.